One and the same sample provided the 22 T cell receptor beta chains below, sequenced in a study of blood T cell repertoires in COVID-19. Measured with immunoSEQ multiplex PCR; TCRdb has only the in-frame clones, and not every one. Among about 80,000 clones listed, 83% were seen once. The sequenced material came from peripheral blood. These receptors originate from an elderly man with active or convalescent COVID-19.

The DNA for the CDR3 is TGTGCCAGCAGCTTATGGTCCGGGAGAAACACAGATACGCAGTATTTT. Translated, it gives CASSLWSGRNTDTQYF. This chain uses TRBV11-2 with TRBJ2-3; TRBD2 is a possible D gene (6 bases). This CDR3 is built from 16 residues. Germline values: CDR1 SGHAT, CDR2 FQNNGV. Between the trimmed V and J ends, which lost 2 bases and 2 bases, there was a span of 14 bases.

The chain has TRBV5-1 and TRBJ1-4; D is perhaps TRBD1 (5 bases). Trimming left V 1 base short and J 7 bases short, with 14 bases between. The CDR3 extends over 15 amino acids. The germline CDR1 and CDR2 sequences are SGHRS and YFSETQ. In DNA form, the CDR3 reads TGCGCCAGCAGCTTGAATCGGGGGGAAGGTGAAAAACTGTTTTTT. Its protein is CASSLNRGEGEKLFF.

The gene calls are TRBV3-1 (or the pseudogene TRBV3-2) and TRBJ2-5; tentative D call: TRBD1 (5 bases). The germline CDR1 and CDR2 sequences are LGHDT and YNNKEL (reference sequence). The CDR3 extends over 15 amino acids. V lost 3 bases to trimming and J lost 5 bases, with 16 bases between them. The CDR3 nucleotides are TGTGCCAGCAGCCATCCAAGACGGGCAGGGGAGACCCAGTACTTC. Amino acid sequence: CASSHPRRAGETQYF.

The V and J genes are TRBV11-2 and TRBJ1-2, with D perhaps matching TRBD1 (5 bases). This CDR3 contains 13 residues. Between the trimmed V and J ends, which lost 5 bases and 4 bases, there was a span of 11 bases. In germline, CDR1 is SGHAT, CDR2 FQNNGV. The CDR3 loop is CASSPGGGYGYTF. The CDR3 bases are TGTGCCAGCAGCCCCGGGGGGGGCTATGGCTACACCTTC.

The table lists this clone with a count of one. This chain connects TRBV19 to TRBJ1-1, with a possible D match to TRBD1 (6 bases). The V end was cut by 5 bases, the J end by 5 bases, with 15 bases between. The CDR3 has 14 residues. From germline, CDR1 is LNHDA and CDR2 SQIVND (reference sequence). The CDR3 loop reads CASSATRGRTEAFF. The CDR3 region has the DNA TGTGCCAGTAGTGCCACGCGGGGGCGGACTGAAGCTTTCTTT. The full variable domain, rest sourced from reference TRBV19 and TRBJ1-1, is DGGITQSPKYLFRKEGQNVTLSCEQNLNHDAMYWYRQDPGQGLRLIYYSQIVNDFQKGDIAEGYSVSREKKESFPLTVTSAQKNPTAFYLCASSATRGRTEAFFGQGTRLTVV.

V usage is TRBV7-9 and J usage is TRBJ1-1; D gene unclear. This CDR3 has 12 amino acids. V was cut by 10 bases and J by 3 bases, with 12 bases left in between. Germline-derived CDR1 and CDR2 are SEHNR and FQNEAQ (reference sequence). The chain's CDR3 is CATGIRDTEAFF. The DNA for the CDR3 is TGTGCCACCGGAATCCGGGACACTGAAGCTTTCTTT.

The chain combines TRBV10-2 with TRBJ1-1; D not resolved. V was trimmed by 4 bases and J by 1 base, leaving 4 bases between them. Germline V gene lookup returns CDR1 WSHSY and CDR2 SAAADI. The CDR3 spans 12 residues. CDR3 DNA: TGCGCCAGCAGTGTCCGGAACACTGAAGCTTTCTTT. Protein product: CASSVRNTEAFF.

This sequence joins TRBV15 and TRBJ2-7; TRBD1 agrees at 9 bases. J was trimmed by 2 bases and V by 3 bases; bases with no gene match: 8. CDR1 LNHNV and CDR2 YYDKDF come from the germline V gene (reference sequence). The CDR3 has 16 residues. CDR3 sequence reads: CATSRGWTGAPYEQYF. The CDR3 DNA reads TGTGCCACCAGCAGGGGGTGGACAGGGGCTCCCTACGAGCAGTACTTC. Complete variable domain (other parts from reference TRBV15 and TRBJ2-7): DAMVIQNPRYQVTQFGKPVTLSCSQTLNHNVMYWYQQKSSQAPKLLFHYYDKDFNNEADTPDNFQSRRPNTSFCFLDIRSPGLGDTAMYLCATSRGWTGAPYEQYFGPGTRLTVT.

In DNA form, the CDR3 reads TGTGCCAGCAGTCCCATGGGGGAGGGTTATGAAAAACTGTTTTTT. As protein: CASSPMGEGYEKLFF. The chain recombines TRBV6-5 with TRBJ1-4, with D perhaps TRBD1 (5 bases). The germline gives CDR1 MNHEY, CDR2 SVGAGI. Trimming took off 5 bases at V and 6 bases at J, with 16 bases between the two ends. The CDR3 is made up of 15 amino acids.

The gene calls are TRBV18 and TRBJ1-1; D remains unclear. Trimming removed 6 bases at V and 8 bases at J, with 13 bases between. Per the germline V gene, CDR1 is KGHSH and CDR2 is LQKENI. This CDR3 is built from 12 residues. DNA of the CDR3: TGTGCCAGCTCCCTAAGCCGGGAGGAAGCTTTCTTT. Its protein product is CASSLSREEAFF.

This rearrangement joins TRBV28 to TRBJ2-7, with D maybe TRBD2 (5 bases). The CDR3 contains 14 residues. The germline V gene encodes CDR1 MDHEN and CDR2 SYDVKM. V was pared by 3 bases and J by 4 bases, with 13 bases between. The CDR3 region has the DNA TGTGCCAGCAGTTTTTCGGGCGGGTCGTACGAGCAGTACTTC. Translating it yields CASSFSGGSYEQYF.

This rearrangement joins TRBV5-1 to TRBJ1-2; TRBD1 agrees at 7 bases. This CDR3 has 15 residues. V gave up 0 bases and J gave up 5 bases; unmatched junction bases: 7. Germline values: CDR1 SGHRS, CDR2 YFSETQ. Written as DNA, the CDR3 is TGCGCCAGCAGCTTGGCCGGGACAGCCGATTATGGCTACACCTTC. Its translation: CASSLAGTADYGYTF.

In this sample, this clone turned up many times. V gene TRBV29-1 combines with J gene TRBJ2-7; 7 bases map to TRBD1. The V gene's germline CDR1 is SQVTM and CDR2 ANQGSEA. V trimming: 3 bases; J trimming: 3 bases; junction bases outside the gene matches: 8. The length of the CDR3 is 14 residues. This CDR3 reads CSVDLGDSYYEQYF. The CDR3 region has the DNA TGCAGCGTTGATTTAGGGGACAGCTACTACGAGCAGTACTTC.

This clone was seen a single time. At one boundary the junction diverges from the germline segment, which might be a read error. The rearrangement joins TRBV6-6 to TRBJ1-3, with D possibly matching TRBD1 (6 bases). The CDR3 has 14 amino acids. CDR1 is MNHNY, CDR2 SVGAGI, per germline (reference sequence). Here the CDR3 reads CASSYGDTGNTIYF. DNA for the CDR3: TGTGCCAGCAGTTACGGGGACACTGGGAACACCATATATTTT.

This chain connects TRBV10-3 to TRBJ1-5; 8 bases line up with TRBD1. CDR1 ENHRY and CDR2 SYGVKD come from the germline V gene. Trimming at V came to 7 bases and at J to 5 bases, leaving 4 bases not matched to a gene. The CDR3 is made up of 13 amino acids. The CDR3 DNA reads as TGTGCCATCACCGGACAGGGAGATCAGCCCCAGCATTTT. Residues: CAITGQGDQPQHF.

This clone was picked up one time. The CDR3 region is CASSVTGSPGNTIYF. DNA for the CDR3: TGTGCCAGCAGCGTGACAGGGTCTCCTGGAAACACCATATATTTT. The J gene is TRBJ1-3, the V gene TRBV7-3; TRBD1 agrees at 7 bases. The CDR3 runs to 15 residues. V lost 5 bases, J lost 2 bases, and 6 bases stayed unmatched. Germline V gene sequence: CDR1 SGHTA, CDR2 FQGTGA.

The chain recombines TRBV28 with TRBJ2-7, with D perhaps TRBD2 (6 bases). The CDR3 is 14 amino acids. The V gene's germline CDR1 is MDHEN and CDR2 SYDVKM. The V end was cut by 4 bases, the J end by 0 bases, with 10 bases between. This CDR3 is CASSSGGPSYEQYF. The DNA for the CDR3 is TGTGCCAGCAGTTCCGGAGGGCCCTCCTACGAGCAGTACTTC. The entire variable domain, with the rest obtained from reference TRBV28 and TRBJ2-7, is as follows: DVKVTQSSRYLVKRTGEKVFLECVQDMDHENMFWYRQDPGLGLRLIYFSYDVKMKEKGDIPEGYSVSREKKERFSLILESASTNQTSMYLCASSSGGPSYEQYFGPGTRLTVT.

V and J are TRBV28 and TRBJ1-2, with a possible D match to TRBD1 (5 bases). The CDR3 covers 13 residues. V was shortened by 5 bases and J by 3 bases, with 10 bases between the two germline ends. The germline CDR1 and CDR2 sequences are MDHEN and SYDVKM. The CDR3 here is CASSRLGDYGYTF. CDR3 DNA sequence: TGTGCCAGCAGTCGACTAGGGGACTATGGCTACACCTTC.

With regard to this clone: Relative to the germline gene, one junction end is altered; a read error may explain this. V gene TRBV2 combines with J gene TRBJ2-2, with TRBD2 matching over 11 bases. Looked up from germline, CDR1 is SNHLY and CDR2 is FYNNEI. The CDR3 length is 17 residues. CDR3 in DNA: TGTGCCAGCACTGAACTTCGACTAGCGGGAAACACCGGGGAGCTGTTTTTT. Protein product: CASTELRLAGNTGELFF.

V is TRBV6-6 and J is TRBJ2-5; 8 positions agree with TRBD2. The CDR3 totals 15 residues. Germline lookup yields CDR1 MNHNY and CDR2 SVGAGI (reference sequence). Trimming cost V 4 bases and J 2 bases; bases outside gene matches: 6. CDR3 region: CASSSPGGVQETQYF. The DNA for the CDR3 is TGTGCCAGCAGTTCCCCGGGGGGGGTACAAGAGACCCAGTACTTC.

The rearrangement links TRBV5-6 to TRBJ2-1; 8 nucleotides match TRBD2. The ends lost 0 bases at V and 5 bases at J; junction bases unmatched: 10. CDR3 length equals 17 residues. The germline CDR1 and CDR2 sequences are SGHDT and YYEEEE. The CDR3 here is CASSLAAGGLSNNEQFF. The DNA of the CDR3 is TGTGCCAGCAGCTTGGCGGCGGGAGGCCTCTCGAACAATGAGCAGTTCTTC. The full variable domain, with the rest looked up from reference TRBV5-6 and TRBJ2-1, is DAGVTQSPTHLIKTRGQQVTLRCSPKSGHDTVSWYQQALGQGPQFIFQYYEEEERQRGNFPDRFSGHQFPNYSSELNVNALLLGDSALYLCASSLAAGGLSNNEQFFGPGTRLTVL.

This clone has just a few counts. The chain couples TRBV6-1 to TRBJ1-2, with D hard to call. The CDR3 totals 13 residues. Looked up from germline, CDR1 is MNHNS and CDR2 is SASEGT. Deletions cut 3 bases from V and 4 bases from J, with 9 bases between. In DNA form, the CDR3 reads TGTGCCAGCAGTGACGGGTGGAGCTATGGCTACACCTTC. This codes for CASSDGWSYGYTF.